The T cell receptor (beta chain) under discussion was sequenced for a study of blood T cell repertoires in COVID-19. Sequenced by immunoSEQ multiplex PCR; TCRdb stores in-frame clones only, minus some. This repertoire shows around 280,000 clones, 86% found once; its top ten account for approximately 2%. Germline values: CDR1 ENHRY, CDR2 SYGVKD. The CDR3 is 15 amino acids. V trimming: 2 bases; J trimming: 3 bases; junction bases outside the gene matches: 4. Only a few counts were recorded for this clone. The TCR comes from a woman aged 25-40 years who had recovered from COVID-19. The chain joins TRBV10-3 to TRBJ2-7; 10 nucleotides align to TRBD1. The sequencing input was peripheral blood. The CDR3 bases are TGTGCCATCAGTGAGGCCGGGACAGGGGTCTACGAGCAGTACTTC. Amino acid sequence: CAISEAGTGVYEQYF.